This entry lists 32 T cell receptor beta chains sequenced from one sample in a study of cytomegalovirus exposure and HLA in healthy donors. PCR primers comprised 60 Vbeta and 13 Jbeta primers. The assay was immunoSEQ multiplex PCR, and TCRdb's table has in-frame clones only and misses some. The table shows roughly 180,000 clones, with almost 85% occurring only once. The specimen was PBMCs. These receptors all come from a girl aged 5 to 17 in good health and CMV-seropositive.

The chain has TRBV4-1 and TRBJ2-3, with 7 bases lining up with TRBD1. Trimming at V came to 0 bases and at J to 0 bases, leaving 9 bases not matched to a gene. The CDR3 totals 18 residues. CDR1 MGHRA and CDR2 YSYEKL come from the germline V gene. CDR3 nucleotide sequence: TGCGCCAGCAGCCAAGAGGGTCTAGGGGGCCTGAGCACAGATACGCAGTATTTT. Translating it yields CASSQEGLGGLSTDTQYF.

The sample holds a few counts of this clone. CDR3 sequence reads: CASSALAGPTDTQYF. The CDR3 coding sequence is TGTGCCAGTTCCGCCCTAGCGGGTCCCACAGATACGCAGTATTTT. The V call is TRBV13, the J call TRBJ2-3, with 8 bases that match TRBD2. V shed 9 bases, J shed 2 bases, and the junction held 10 bases outside the gene matches. Germline loops: CDR1 PRHDT, CDR2 FYEKMQ (reference sequence). The CDR3 consists of 15 residues.

This sequence joins TRBV28 and TRBJ2-7, with D perhaps TRBD1 (6 bases). There are 16 residues in the CDR3. The ends were cut back, 3 bases at V and 2 bases at J, with 17 bases in the middle. Germline V gene sequence: CDR1 MDHEN, CDR2 SYDVKM. The CDR3 region is CASSLARGPQTYEQYF. CDR3 sequence (DNA): TGTGCCAGCAGTTTGGCCAGGGGCCCGCAGACCTACGAGCAGTACTTC.

The chain is built from TRBV6-5 and TRBJ1-2; TRBD1 aligns across 10 bases. V shed 2 bases and J 4 bases; nucleotides not matched to a gene: 7. Germline V gene sequence: CDR1 MNHEY, CDR2 SVGAGI. This CDR3 has 16 amino acids. CDR3 loop: CASSYTPGQGPYGYTF. The CDR3 DNA sequence: TGTGCCAGCAGTTACACCCCGGGACAGGGGCCCTATGGCTACACCTTC.

The chain joins TRBV11-3 to TRBJ1-2; possible D gene TRBD1, 5 bases. The germline CDR1 and CDR2 sequences are SGHNT and YENEEA. Trimming removed 5 bases from V and 8 bases from J, with 15 bases in between. The length of the CDR3 is 13 residues. CDR3 sequence: CASSPAGGKGYTF. CDR3 nucleotides: TGTGCCAGCAGCCCCGCGGGGGGGAAAGGCTACACCTTC. The whole variable domain, remainder taken from reference TRBV11-3 and TRBJ1-2, is EAGVVQSPRYKIIEKKQPVAFWCNPISGHNTLYWYLQNLGQGPELLIRYENEEAVDDSQLPKDRFSAERLKGVDSTLKIQPAELGDSAVYLCASSPAGGKGYTFGSGTRLTVV.

The chain links TRBV19 to TRBJ1-1; the D gene is possibly TRBD1 (5 bases). CDR1 and CDR2 (germline): LNHDA, SQIVND (reference sequence). The CDR3 is 16 residues long. Trimming stripped 1 base from V and 0 bases from J, with 12 bases between. Here the CDR3 reads CASSIGRQGMNTEAFF. The CDR3 nucleotides are TGTGCCAGTAGTATAGGAAGGCAGGGCATGAACACTGAAGCTTTCTTT.

This clone was detected once. The rearrangement links TRBV5-1 to TRBJ1-2; TRBD1 matches at 8 bases. The CDR3 has 13 amino acids. Germline V gene lookup returns CDR1 SGHRS and CDR2 YFSETQ. V trimming: 4 bases; J trimming: 8 bases; junction bases outside the gene matches: 7. CDR3 nucleotides: TGCGCCAGCAGCGAGGGACAGGTTTGGGGCTACACCTTC. This codes for CASSEGQVWGYTF. The whole variable domain, filled in from reference TRBV5-1 and TRBJ1-2, reads KAGVTQTPRYLIKTRGQQVTLSCSPISGHRSVSWYQQTPGQGLQFLFEYFSETQRNKGNFPGRFSGRQFSNSRSEMNVSTLELGDSALYLCASSEGQVWGYTFGSGTRLTVV.

The V call is TRBV19, the J call TRBJ1-5; 10 bases align to TRBD1. CDR3 size: 19 residues. With 1 base clipped from V and 6 bases from J, the junction kept 15 bases outside the gene matches. Germline values: CDR1 LNHDA, CDR2 SQIVND (reference sequence). CDR3 region: CASSIAWTGGGFFGQPQHF. DNA of the CDR3: TGTGCCAGTAGTATAGCCTGGACAGGGGGGGGATTTTTTGGTCAGCCCCAGCATTTT.

The chain links TRBV27 to TRBJ1-5; D is unclear. Germline CDR1 reads MNHEY; CDR2 reads SMNVEV (reference sequence). V was trimmed by 0 bases and J by 8 bases, leaving 8 bases between them. The CDR3 is 13 residues long. The CDR3 loop reads CASSLSAVKPQHF. CDR3 nucleotide sequence: TGTGCCAGCAGTTTATCGGCTGTGAAGCCCCAGCATTTT.

The chain recombines TRBV27 with TRBJ1-6; tentative D call: TRBD1 (6 bases). The germline V and J ends were trimmed by 2 bases and 10 bases, with 12 bases remaining between them. This CDR3 is 14 amino acids long. Germline V gene data show CDR1 as MNHEY and CDR2 as SMNVEV (reference sequence). The CDR3 nucleotides read TGTGCCAGCAGTTTACCACAGGGCGGCTCACCCCTCCACTTT. Its translation: CASSLPQGGSPLHF.

Notes on this clone: The same CDR3 is also encoded by other DNA sequences in this sample. J is TRBJ2-1 and V is TRBV9, with D possibly matching TRBD1 (6 bases). The germline V gene has CDR1 SGDLS and CDR2 YYNGEE. The CDR3 contains 15 residues. Trimming cost V 2 bases and J 0 bases, with 9 bases left between them. The CDR3 DNA sequence: TGTGCCAGCAGCGTCCAGGGGAGCTCCTACAATGAGCAGTTCTTC. Amino acid sequence: CASSVQGSSYNEQFF.

J is TRBJ1-1 and V is TRBV19, with 7 bases lining up with TRBD1. Trimming at V came to 6 bases and at J to 0 bases, leaving 7 bases not matched to a gene. CDR1 is LNHDA, CDR2 SQIVND, per germline (reference sequence). This CDR3 is 15 amino acids long. DNA of the CDR3: TGTGCCAGTAGCTCCAAGGGGACAGTGAACACTGAAGCTTTCTTT. Residues: CASSSKGTVNTEAFF.

The chain couples TRBV29-1 to TRBJ1-2; 8 nucleotides align to TRBD1. CDR1 is SQVTM, CDR2 ANQGSEA, per germline. Trimming cost V 1 base and J 0 bases; bases outside gene matches: 10. The CDR3 has 17 residues. The DNA for the CDR3 is TGCAGCGTTGAAGGTTGGACAGGGATATCCTCTAACTATGGCTACACCTTC. Its translation is CSVEGWTGISSNYGYTF.

CDR3 sequence (DNA): TGTGCCAGCAGTTACACGGGACAGTTGAACACTGAAGCTTTCTTT. The encoded protein is CASSYTGQLNTEAFF. This chain connects TRBV6-5 to TRBJ1-1; 7 positions agree with TRBD1. Germline lookup yields CDR1 MNHEY and CDR2 SVGAGI. The junction had 3 bases not matched to a gene; V was cut back by 2 bases and J by 0 bases. The CDR3 length is 15 residues.

The CDR3 region is CASSFGVGTYAYEQYF. The CDR3 nucleotides read TGTGCCAGCAGCTTTGGTGTTGGGACTTACGCCTACGAGCAGTACTTC. V is TRBV7-9 and J is TRBJ2-7; D possibly corresponds to TRBD2 (6 bases). The CDR3 length is 16 residues. Trimming shortened V by 3 bases and J by 2 bases, and 17 bases separated the two germline ends. Looked up from germline, CDR1 is SEHNR and CDR2 is FQNEAQ (reference sequence).

The gene calls are TRBV6-5 and TRBJ2-5, with TRBD2 identical over 8 bases. This CDR3 contains 14 residues. The germline gives CDR1 MNHEY, CDR2 SVGAGI. V lost 0 bases and J lost 4; bases outside the gene matches: 1. The CDR3 protein is CASSYSAGVETQYF. The CDR3 DNA is TGTGCCAGCAGTTACTCAGCGGGGGTAGAGACCCAGTACTTC.

The V gene is TRBV5-1, the J gene TRBJ1-1, with 10 bases that match TRBD1. The V and J ends lost 4 bases and 4 bases, in that order; junction bases with no gene match: 7. Germline CDR1 and CDR2: SGHRS and YFSETQ. This CDR3 is 15 amino acids long. As DNA, the CDR3 is TGCGCCAGCAGCCCCCAAGGACAGGGGGTCACTGAAGCTTTCTTT. Amino acid sequence: CASSPQGQGVTEAFF.

The V and J genes are TRBV21-1 and TRBJ1-4; the D call of TRBD1 is as the table states it, not checked on the DNA. TRBV21-1 is reported as a pseudogene. This CDR3 has 16 residues. The CDR3 DNA reads TGTGCCAGCAGCCCGGACAGGGGGGTAACTAATGAAAAACTGTTTTTT. Amino acid sequence: CASSPDRGVTNEKLFF.

This clone showed up just a few times. The V and J genes are TRBV6-5 and TRBJ1-5; D gene ambiguous. V lost 5 bases and J lost 2, with 13 bases in between. Germline V gives CDR1 MNHEY, CDR2 SVGAGI. This CDR3 is 15 amino acids long. CDR3 residues: CASSVFFEGNQPQHF. In DNA, the CDR3 is TGTGCCAGCAGTGTTTTCTTTGAGGGCAATCAGCCCCAGCATTTT.

The V call is TRBV27, the J call TRBJ1-2, with D uncertain. The germline V gene encodes CDR1 MNHEY and CDR2 SMNVEV (reference sequence). CDR3 length equals 15 residues. V was shortened by 6 bases and J by 2 bases, with 16 bases between the two germline ends. The CDR3 region has the DNA TGTGCCAGCAGCGGCGGTCGGGTCGCGAACTATGGCTACACCTTC. This gives the protein CASSGGRVANYGYTF.

The rearrangement joins TRBV25-1 to TRBJ2-2; D is possibly TRBD2 (7 bases). Trimming stripped 7 bases from V and 4 bases from J, with 16 bases between. Germline V gives CDR1 MGHDK, CDR2 SYGVNS. This CDR3 spans 15 amino acids. This chain's CDR3 is CASKGEGDRTGELFF. CDR3 coding DNA: TGTGCCAGCAAGGGGGAGGGGGACCGCACCGGGGAGCTGTTTTTT.

The gene calls are TRBV19 and TRBJ2-2; the match to TRBD1 covers 7 bases. CDR1 and CDR2 (germline): LNHDA, SQIVND (reference sequence). The CDR3 totals 16 residues. Trimming at V came to 0 bases and at J to 3 bases, leaving 4 bases not matched to a gene. CDR3 DNA: TGTGCCAGTAGTATAGACACAGGGGTCTACACCGGGGAGCTGTTTTTT. It encodes CASSIDTGVYTGELFF.

The rearrangement uses TRBV5-6 and TRBJ1-5, with D uncertain. The CDR3 totals 16 residues. V lost 5 bases and J lost 1, with 16 bases in between. Germline V gives CDR1 SGHDT, CDR2 YYEEEE. CDR3 in amino acids: CASSNGGGKSNQPQHF. DNA of the CDR3: TGTGCCAGCAGTAACGGAGGTGGAAAAAGCAATCAGCCCCAGCATTTT.

As concerns this clone: In the same sample, other DNA sequences code for this CDR3. CDR3 protein: CSAGGAYEQYF. CDR3 coding DNA: TGCAGTGCAGGGGGCGCCTACGAGCAGTACTTC. The chain has TRBV20-1 and TRBJ2-7; 7 bases are a match to TRBD1. Losses at the gene ends were 6 bases for V and 2 bases for J; bases not matched to a gene: 1. CDR3 size: 11 residues. The germline gives CDR1 DFQATT, CDR2 SNEGSKA (reference sequence).

CDR3 sequence reads: CASSPAGDEQFF. CDR3 DNA: TGCGCCAGCAGCCCTGCCGGGGATGAGCAGTTCTTC. This sequence joins TRBV5-1 and TRBJ2-1, with TRBD2 as a possible D gene (5 bases). Germline-derived CDR1 and CDR2 are SGHRS and YFSETQ. The CDR3 contains 12 residues. Trimming shortened V by 4 bases and J by 8 bases, and 10 bases separated the two germline ends.

The sample holds one count of this clone. This chain links TRBV9 with TRBJ2-7; 7 bases fit TRBD2. CDR3 size: 17 residues. Trimming cost V 3 bases and J 5 bases; bases outside gene matches: 17. Germline loops: CDR1 SGDLS, CDR2 YYNGEE. DNA for the CDR3: TGTGCCAGCAGCGGGACGGATAACGGGGGGAATTTAGACGAGCAGTACTTC. It yields the protein CASSGTDNGGNLDEQYF.

This clone was seen a single time. V gene TRBV7-2 combines with J gene TRBJ1-1; TRBD1 is a possible D gene (5 bases). The CDR3 contains 17 residues. Per germline, CDR1 SGHTA and CDR2 FQGNSA. V lost 1 base and J 4 bases, leaving 19 bases between the germline ends. The CDR3 nucleotides read TGTGCCAGCAGCTTAGGCGGGGACTTCGGCTTGGGCACTGAAGCTTTCTTT. The encoded protein is CASSLGGDFGLGTEAFF.

The gene calls are TRBV2 and TRBJ2-5, with 7 bases identical to TRBD2. Germline V CDR1 and CDR2: SNHLY, FYNNEI. V was pared by 7 bases and J by 2 bases, with 13 bases of the junction left unmatched. The CDR3 has 16 residues. The DNA of the CDR3 is TGTGCCAGCAAGGCCAAAGCGGGGCGATTACAAGAGACCCAGTACTTC. This sequence encodes CASKAKAGRLQETQYF.

The CDR3 DNA reads as TGTGCCAGCAGCCGCCCCCAAAGCGGGGGCAGCAATGAGCAGTTCTTC. Encoded protein: CASSRPQSGGSNEQFF. This chain uses TRBV7-6 with TRBJ2-1; 8 bases are a match to TRBD2. Germline V gene lookup returns CDR1 SGHVS and CDR2 FNYEAQ. With V trimmed by 5 bases and J by 6 bases, 12 bases remained unmatched. This CDR3 is 16 amino acids long.

The chain uses TRBV27 and TRBJ2-2; 9 bases are a match to TRBD1. The CDR3 has 17 residues. The germline V gene has CDR1 MNHEY and CDR2 SMNVEV (reference sequence). Trimming took 0 bases from V and 3 from J; bases not matched to a gene: 5. The CDR3 DNA reads TGTGCCAGCAGTTTATCTGCTTGGACAGGGGACACCGGGGAGCTGTTTTTT. Protein sequence: CASSLSAWTGDTGELFF.

This clone turned up a few times. This CDR3 reads CASSQGGGSPADTQYF. The CDR3 coding sequence is TGTGCCAGCAGCCAAGGGGGGGGCAGTCCCGCAGATACGCAGTATTTT. The chain is built from TRBV4-2 and TRBJ2-3; D might be TRBD2 (7 bases). The CDR3 is 16 residues long. Germline V gives CDR1 LGHNA, CDR2 YNFKEQ. Trimming removed 1 base from V and 4 bases from J, with 15 bases in between.

J is TRBJ1-1 and V is TRBV9; D unclear. Deletions cut 2 bases from V and 4 bases from J, with 12 bases between. Germline V gene sequence: CDR1 SGDLS, CDR2 YYNGEE. The CDR3 has 14 amino acids. CDR3 amino acids: CASSVEASGTEAFF. Here the CDR3 DNA reads TGTGCCAGCAGCGTGGAGGCGTCTGGCACTGAAGCTTTCTTT.